These T cell receptor beta chains were read from a single sample in a study of identical twins. Each CDR3 protein gets one entry after TCRdb re-called the 5' RACE reads with MiXCR. Seen here are hundreds of thousands of distinct CDR3 sequences, about 7.3% observed once, and the top ten hold roughly 3.4%. These same records also appear under a second study, on yellow fever vaccine responses in identical twins.

The sequencing input was memory (CD45RO+) T cells sorted from blood. The receptors originated from a woman younger than 35 in good health. Each CDR3 is given without its conserved first and last residue. Each record gives: J gene, V gene, CDR3 protein.

J: TRBJ2-1; V: TRBV11-2; CDR3: ASSPMGGGFNEQF
J: TRBJ2-1; V: TRBV6-5; CDR3: ASSYSPTIQF
J: TRBJ2-1; V: TRBV10-3; CDR3: AISESRGSSYNEQF
J: TRBJ2-3; V: TRBV15; CDR3: ATSRGWTSGSRNAITDTQY
J: TRBJ2-5; V: TRBV7-7; CDR3: ASSPLGRKETQY
J: TRBJ1-3; V: TRBV25-1; CDR3: ASSDPGPFSGNTIY
J: TRBJ2-7; V: TRBV9; CDR3: ASSVGAVDSYEQY
J: TRBJ2-5; V: TRBV9; CDR3: ASSASGTEQETQY
J: TRBJ2-2; V: TRBV5-1; CDR3: ASSLDPHGSTGELF
J: TRBJ2-7; V: TRBV3-1; CDR3: ASSQGGQVPYEQY
J: TRBJ2-1; V: TRBV2; CDR3: ASRPLRDEQF
J: TRBJ2-7; V: TRBV11-1; CDR3: ASGRQGAYEQY
J: TRBJ2-3; V: TRBV25-1; CDR3: ASSESGSGRTDTQY
J: TRBJ2-1; V: TRBV4-2; CDR3: ASSPGLANNNEQF
J: TRBJ2-7; V: TRBV7-9; CDR3: ASSAPGAADYEQY
J: TRBJ2-3; V: TRBV20-1; CDR3: SAQPYTDTQY
J: TRBJ1-2; V: TRBV12-3/TRBV12-4; CDR3: ASRKGTGNYGYT
J: TRBJ2-3; V: TRBV20-1; CDR3: SARAQGLAIQDTQY
J: TRBJ2-7; V: TRBV21-1; CDR3: ASSMGTGLNEASSYEQY
J: TRBJ2-1; V: TRBV3-1; CDR3: ASSLGLAPNNEQF
J: TRBJ2-3; V: TRBV29-1; CDR3: SVGYGLNTDTQY
J: TRBJ2-2; V: TRBV5-1; CDR3: ASSLAGRANTGELF
J: TRBJ2-3; V: TRBV27; CDR3: ASSLGSGALTDTQY
J: TRBJ1-4; V: TRBV15; CDR3: ATSRDQGVVNEKLF
J: TRBJ2-1; V: TRBV10-3; CDR3: AISDPFLDRETQMSSSYNEQF
J: TRBJ2-2; V: TRBV7-2; CDR3: ASSSRRLAIGTGELF
J: TRBJ2-1; V: TRBV29-1; CDR3: SVEGYASGARNEQF
J: TRBJ1-2; V: TRBV3-2; CDR3: ASSQWQGAGYGYT
J: TRBJ2-1; V: TRBV5-1; CDR3: ASSFRGVSYNEQF
J: TRBJ1-2; V: TRBV28; CDR3: ASFTGSSYGYT
J: TRBJ2-3; V: TRBV6-1; CDR3: ASSARGRALVTDTQY
J: TRBJ2-7; V: TRBV29-1; CDR3: SVGLAGYYEQY
J: TRBJ1-2; V: TRBV4-1; CDR3: ASSQEGTGGGYT
J: TRBJ2-7; V: TRBV5-1; CDR3: ASSFGGLFSYEQY
J: TRBJ2-7; V: TRBV6-6; CDR3: ASSGLPYEQY
J: TRBJ2-5; V: TRBV5-1; CDR3: ASSGETYSQETQY
J: TRBJ2-3; V: TRBV6-2/TRBV6-3; CDR3: ASKIPIAGASTDTQY
J: TRBJ1-5; V: TRBV5-1; CDR3: ASSPDLNQPQH
J: TRBJ2-3; V: TRBV6-2/TRBV6-3; CDR3: ASSYAGGPDTQY
J: TRBJ1-1; V: TRBV14; CDR3: ASSDRLDRGTEAF